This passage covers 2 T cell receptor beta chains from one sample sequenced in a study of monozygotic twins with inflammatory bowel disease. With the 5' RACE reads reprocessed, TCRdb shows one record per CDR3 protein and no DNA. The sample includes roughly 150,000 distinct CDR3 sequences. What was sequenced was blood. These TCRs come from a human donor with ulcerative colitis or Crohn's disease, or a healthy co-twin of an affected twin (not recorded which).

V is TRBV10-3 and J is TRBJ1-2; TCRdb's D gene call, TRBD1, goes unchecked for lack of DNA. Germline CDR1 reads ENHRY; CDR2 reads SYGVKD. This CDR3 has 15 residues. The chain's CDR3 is CAISGGGTGSRGYTF.

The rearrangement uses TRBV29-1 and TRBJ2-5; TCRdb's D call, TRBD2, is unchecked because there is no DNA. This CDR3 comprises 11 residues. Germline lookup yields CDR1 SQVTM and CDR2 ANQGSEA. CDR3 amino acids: CSSGRGETQYF. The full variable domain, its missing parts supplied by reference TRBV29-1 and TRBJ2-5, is SAVISQKPSRDICQRGTSLTIQCQVDSQVTMMFWYRQQPGQSLTLIATANQGSEATYESGFVIDKFPISRPNLTFSTLTVSNMSPEDSSIYLCSSGRGETQYFGPGTRLLVL.